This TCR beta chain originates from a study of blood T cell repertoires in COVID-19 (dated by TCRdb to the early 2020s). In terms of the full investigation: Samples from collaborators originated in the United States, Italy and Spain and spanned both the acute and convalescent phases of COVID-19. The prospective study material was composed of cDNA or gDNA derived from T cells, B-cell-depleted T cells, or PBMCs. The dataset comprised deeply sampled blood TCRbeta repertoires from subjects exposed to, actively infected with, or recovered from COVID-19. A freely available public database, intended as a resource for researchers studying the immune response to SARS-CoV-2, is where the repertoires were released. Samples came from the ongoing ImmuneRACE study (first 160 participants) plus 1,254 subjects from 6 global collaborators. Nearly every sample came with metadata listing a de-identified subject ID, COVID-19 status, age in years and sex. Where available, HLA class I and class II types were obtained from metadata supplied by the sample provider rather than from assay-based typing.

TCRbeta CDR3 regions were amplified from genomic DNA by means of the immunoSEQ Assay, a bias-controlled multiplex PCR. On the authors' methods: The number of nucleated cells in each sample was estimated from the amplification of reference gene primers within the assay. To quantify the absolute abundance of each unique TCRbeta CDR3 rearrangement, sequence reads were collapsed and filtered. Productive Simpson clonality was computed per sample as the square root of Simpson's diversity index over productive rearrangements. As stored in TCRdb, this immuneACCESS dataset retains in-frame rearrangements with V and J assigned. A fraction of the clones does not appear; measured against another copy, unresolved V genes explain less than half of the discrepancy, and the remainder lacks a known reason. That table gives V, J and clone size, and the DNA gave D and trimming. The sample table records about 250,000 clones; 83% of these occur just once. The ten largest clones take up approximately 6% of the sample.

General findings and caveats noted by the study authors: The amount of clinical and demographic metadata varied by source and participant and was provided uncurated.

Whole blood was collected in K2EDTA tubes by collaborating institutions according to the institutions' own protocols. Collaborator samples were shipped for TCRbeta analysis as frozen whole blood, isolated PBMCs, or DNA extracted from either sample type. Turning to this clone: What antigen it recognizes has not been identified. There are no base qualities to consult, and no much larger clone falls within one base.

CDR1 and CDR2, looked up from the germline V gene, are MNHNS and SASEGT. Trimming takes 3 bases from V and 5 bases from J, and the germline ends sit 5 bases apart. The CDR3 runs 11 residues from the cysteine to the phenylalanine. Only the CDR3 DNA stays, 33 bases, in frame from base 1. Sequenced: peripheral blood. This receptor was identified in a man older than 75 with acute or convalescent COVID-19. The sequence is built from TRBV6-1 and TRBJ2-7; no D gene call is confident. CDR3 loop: CASSDIHEQYF. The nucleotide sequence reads TGTGCCAGCAGTGACATTCACGAGCAGTACTTC.